These 20 T cell receptor beta chains share one sample of origin, sequenced in a study of blood T cells in healthy people across ages. The use of a sample-barcoded 5' primer and a J-beta primer mix characterized a second PCR of roughly 6 to 11 cycles. TCRdb passed the 5' RACE reads through MiXCR, listing each CDR3 protein once. The sample has 1.5 million to 2 million distinct CDR3 sequences; under 30% are singletons. Sequenced: blood. Source of these receptors: a woman in her twenties or thirties in good health.

In its sample, this clonotype was seen a few times. The chain combines TRBV9 with TRBJ2-3; D is undetermined. Trimming took 0 bases from V and 1 from J, leaving 12 bases between them. Germline CDR1 reads SGDLS; CDR2 reads YYNGEE. There are 16 residues in the CDR3. The CDR3 loop reads CASSVAWNTRTDTQYF. The CDR3 coding sequence is TGTGCCAGCAGCGTAGCGTGGAACACTCGCACAGATACGCAGTATTTT.

The CDR3 loop is CASSSLQINEQFF. The CDR3 bases are TGTGCCAGCAGCTCCCTGCAAATCAATGAGCAGTTCTTC. The J gene is TRBJ2-1, the V gene TRBV7-2; no definite D call. The CDR3 is 13 residues long. Trimming stripped 4 bases from V and 6 bases from J, with 10 bases between. Germline V gives CDR1 SGHTA, CDR2 FQGNSA.

This clonotype was counted a few times. A read error may be the cause here, since a much bigger clone is one base away. This chain links TRBV5-6 with TRBJ2-1; 9 bases agree with TRBD2. This CDR3 comprises 16 residues. Germline V lookup: CDR1 SGHDT, CDR2 YYEEEE. V lost 4 bases to trimming and J lost 6 bases; unmatched junction nucleotides: 11. CDR3 coding DNA: TGTGCCAGCAGCGCCGGACTAGCGAGAGTATCCAATGAGCAGTTCTTC. It specifies CASSAGLARVSNEQFF.

The chain joins TRBV30 to TRBJ2-3; TRBD2 might be the D (5 bases). CDR3 length: 11 residues. Deletions cut 8 bases from V and 1 base from J, with 7 bases between. Germline assignment: CDR1 GTSNPN and CDR2 SVGIG (reference sequence). This CDR3 reads CARTRTDTQYF. In DNA form, the CDR3 reads TGTGCCCGGACTCGCACAGATACGCAGTATTTT.

In DNA, the CDR3 is TGTGCCAGCAGCTTCGGACTAGCGGGTTACTACGAGCAGTACTTC. Amino acids: CASSFGLAGYYEQYF. The chain is built from TRBV7-2 and TRBJ2-5, with TRBD2 matching 11 bases. The J call could be wrong; TRBJ2-7 is a better fit for the DNA end. The CDR3 spans 15 residues. Germline V gene sequence: CDR1 SGHTA, CDR2 FQGNSA.

To note about this clonotype: One end of the junction does not line up with germline, which may come from a read error. V usage is TRBV7-9 and J usage is TRBJ2-7; TRBD2 aligns across 9 bases. The end of the DNA aligns better with TRBJ2-5, so the J call may be wrong. CDR1 and CDR2 from the germline V gene are SEHNR and FQNEAQ (reference sequence). The CDR3 covers 17 residues. The CDR3 sequence: CASSLESLAGSWETQYF. In nucleotides, the CDR3 is TGTGCTAGCAGCTTGGAGTCGCTAGCGGGGTCCTGGGAGACCCAGTACTTC.

This clonotype was found once. A much larger clone sits a single nucleotide away, making a read error possible. The gene calls are TRBV5-5 and TRBJ2-1; 9 positions match TRBD2. The CDR3 contains 16 residues. Per germline, CDR1 SGHKS and CDR2 YYEKEE (reference sequence). CDR3 nucleotides: TGTGCCAGCAGCGGAGTAGCGGGGGTCTCCGACAATGAGCAGTTCTTC. Protein product: CASSGVAGVSDNEQFF.

This clonotype was observed a handful of times. The chain has TRBV12-3 or TRBV12-4 and TRBJ2-5; TRBD2 matches at 12 bases. This CDR3 contains 15 residues. V shed 5 bases and J 2 bases; nucleotides not matched to a gene: 3. CDR3 DNA sequence: TGTGCCAGCAGTGCTAGCGGGAGGGGGCAAGAGACCCAGTACTTC. Amino acids: CASSASGRGQETQYF.

The rearrangement uses TRBV3-1 and TRBJ2-7; no definite D call. Per the germline V gene, CDR1 is LGHDT and CDR2 is YNNKEL (reference sequence). Trimming left V 4 bases short and J 5 bases short, with 12 bases between. CDR3 length: 13 amino acids. The DNA of the CDR3 is TGTGCCAGCAGCCCCCGGCGGCGCCACGAGCAGTACTTC. As protein: CASSPRRRHEQYF.

This clonotype has at least ten counts. The chain combines TRBV10-3 with TRBJ2-7, with a weak D call TRBD1 (5 bases). CDR1 ENHRY and CDR2 SYGVKD come from the germline V gene. Trimming removed 5 bases at V and 1 base at J, with 12 bases between. The CDR3 runs to 14 residues. CDR3: CAISSGLVSYEQYF. The CDR3 nucleotides are TGTGCCATCAGTTCAGGGCTGGTTTCCTACGAGCAGTACTTC.

This clonotype was recorded at least ten times. This chain joins TRBV29-1 and TRBJ2-7, with 10 bases matching TRBD2. The CDR3 consists of 13 residues. The V gene end was trimmed by 6 bases and the J gene end by 0 bases; junction bases not matched to a gene: 2. Germline CDR1 is SQVTM and CDR2 is ANQGSEA. The CDR3 coding sequence is TGCAGCGTAACTAGCGGGATCTCCTACGAGCAGTACTTC. Amino acids: CSVTSGISYEQYF.

Concerning this clonotype itself: Germline is not matched at one junction end, which may reflect a read error. The V gene is TRBV12-3 or TRBV12-4, the J gene TRBJ2-2; 7 bases fit TRBD2. The CDR3 runs 14 residues. The CDR3 sequence is CASSLLLAAGELFF. CDR3 sequence (DNA): TGTGCCAGTAGTTTGTTGCTAGCGGCCGGGGAGCTGTTTTTT.

The table lists this clonotype with a few counts. V gene TRBV12-3 or TRBV12-4 combines with J gene TRBJ2-1; D may be TRBD1 (6 bases). Trimming took off 6 bases at V and 6 bases at J, with 18 bases between the two ends. CDR3 size: 15 residues. In DNA, the CDR3 is TGTGCCAGCAGGCTGACCGGGACATCAAGCAATGAGCAGTTCTTC. This sequence encodes CASRLTGTSSNEQFF.

Worth noting for this clonotype: One junction end does not reproduce the germline sequence, and a read error may be involved. J is TRBJ2-3 and V is TRBV7-3; TRBD1 aligns across 7 bases. Per the germline V gene, CDR1 is SGHTA and CDR2 is FQGTGA. CDR3 length: 15 amino acids. The CDR3 DNA follows: TGTGCCGGCAGCCCCCGGGACAGAAGCACAGATACGCAGTATTTT. As protein: CAGSPRDRSTDTQYF.

This chain links TRBV7-3 with TRBJ2-3; D is perhaps TRBD2 (7 bases). The germline V and J ends were trimmed by 5 bases and 6 bases, with 15 bases remaining between them. The CDR3 is 14 amino acids. The germline V gene has CDR1 SGHTA and CDR2 FQGTGA. The CDR3 bases are TGTGCCAGCAGCGGCGCGGGGGCGGGGGATACGCAGTATTTT. This gives the protein CASSGAGAGDTQYF. Full variable domain (outside the CDR3, taken from reference TRBV7-3 and TRBJ2-3): GAGVSQTPSNKVTEKGKYVELRCDPISGHTALYWYRQSLGQGPEFLIYFQGTGAADDSGLPNDRFFAVRPEGSVSTLKIQRTERGDSAVYLCASSGAGAGDTQYFGPGTRLTVL.

This clonotype was recorded a few times. The CDR3 DNA follows: TGTGCCTCAAGGGCAGTAGGCGAGCAGTACTTC. Translation gives CASRAVGEQYF. The chain is built from TRBV2 and TRBJ2-7; D not resolved. V lost 11 bases and J lost 6, with 14 bases in between. Germline V gene lookup returns CDR1 SNHLY and CDR2 FYNNEI. This CDR3 contains 11 residues. The full variable domain, with the rest looked up from reference TRBV2 and TRBJ2-7, is EPEVTQTPSHQVTQMGQEVILRCVPISNHLYFYWYRQILGQKVEFLVSFYNNEISEKSEIFDDQFSVERPDGSNFTLKIRSTKLEDSAMYFCASRAVGEQYFGPGTRLTVT.

J is TRBJ2-1 and V is TRBV10-2; no definite D call. Trimming removed 2 bases from V and 9 bases from J, with 14 bases in between. The germline gives CDR1 WSHSY, CDR2 SAAADI. CDR3 length: 14 residues. The CDR3 DNA follows: TGCGCCAGCAGTGAGAACAAAATAGGCGGTGAGCAGTTCTTC. As protein: CASSENKIGGEQFF.

This clonotype was observed a few times. This chain uses TRBV28 with TRBJ2-3; D not certain. The CDR3 has 13 amino acids. The germline CDR1 and CDR2 sequences are MDHEN and SYDVKM. The V and J ends lost 4 bases and 6 bases respectively, with 11 bases between them. CDR3 in amino acids: CASSWAGDDTQYF. CDR3 in DNA: TGTGCCAGCAGTTGGGCTGGAGACGATACGCAGTATTTT.

The table lists this clonotype with a few counts. The rearrangement joins TRBV5-1 to TRBJ1-4, with 7 bases fitting TRBD1. The V gene's germline CDR1 is SGHRS and CDR2 YFSETQ. V lost 3 bases and J lost 0; bases outside the gene matches: 2. The CDR3 loop spans 15 amino acids. The CDR3: CASSWDSATNEKLFF. CDR3 in DNA: TGCGCCAGCAGCTGGGACAGCGCAACTAATGAAAAACTGTTTTTT.

This clonotype showed up many times. The rearrangement uses TRBV24-1 and TRBJ2-3; no reliable D call. The CDR3 is made up of 13 amino acids. The germline V gene encodes CDR1 KGHDR and CDR2 SFDVKD. V was trimmed by 4 bases and J by 7 bases, leaving 11 bases between them. This CDR3 is CATSEPATNTQYF. The CDR3 coding sequence is TGTGCCACCAGTGAGCCTGCTACAAATACGCAGTATTTT.